Each of the 25 T cell receptor beta chains below was sequenced from the same sample in a study of T cells in narcolepsy. Using immunoSEQ multiplex PCR, the repertoire was profiled, and TCRdb retains in-frame clones only, with some absent. The sample lists around 20,000 clones; just over 90% were seen once. The material sequenced was CD45RA- memory CD4+ T cells from PBMCs. The receptors shown here come from a human donor with narcolepsy.

CDR3 DNA sequence: TGTGCCAGCAGCTGGGCTGAAACTGAAGCTTTCTTT. This gives the protein CASSWAETEAFF. This chain joins TRBV11-1 and TRBJ1-1, with D unclear. Trimming took off 4 bases at V and 5 bases at J, with 8 bases between the two ends. Germline lookup yields CDR1 SGHAT and CDR2 FQDESV (reference sequence). The CDR3 is made up of 12 amino acids.

The chain links TRBV7-8 to TRBJ1-2; D is perhaps TRBD1 (6 bases). Germline V lookup: CDR1 SGHVS, CDR2 FQNEAQ. V was trimmed by 4 bases and J by 2 bases, leaving 11 bases between them. The CDR3 sequence is 14 residues long. The CDR3, as DNA: TGTGCCAGCAGCTATCTAGGACAGAACTATGGCTACACCTTC. Translation: CASSYLGQNYGYTF.

V is TRBV18 and J is TRBJ1-2, with D hard to call. V shed 6 bases and J shed 2 bases, with 7 bases lying between them. Germline loops: CDR1 KGHSH, CDR2 LQKENI. CDR3 length: 12 residues. CDR3 in amino acids: CASSGANYGYTF. DNA for the CDR3: TGTGCCAGCTCGGGAGCGAACTATGGCTACACCTTC.

This clone was observed once. The chain recombines TRBV19 with TRBJ2-3, with D possibly being TRBD2 (6 bases). Germline values: CDR1 LNHDA, CDR2 SQIVND (reference sequence). The CDR3 is made up of 11 amino acids. The V gene lost 3 bases and the J gene lost 15 bases, with 13 bases spanning the gap. The CDR3 nucleotides are TGTGCCAGTAGTATCGGGAGAACGGAATATTTT. Translated, it gives CASSIGRTEYF.

The chain uses TRBV27 and TRBJ2-7; TRBD1 or TRBD2 may be the D gene (5 bases each). Germline values: CDR1 MNHEY, CDR2 SMNVEV (reference sequence). This CDR3 spans 11 amino acids. Between the trimmed V and J ends, which lost 4 bases and 13 bases, there was a span of 14 bases. The CDR3 nucleotides read TGTGCCAGCAGTTCCAACGGGACGCCATACTTC. Encoded protein: CASSSNGTPYF.

This chain connects TRBV7-6 to TRBJ1-4; no clear D. This CDR3 comprises 16 residues. Trimming took 5 bases from V and 0 from J, leaving 13 bases between them. From germline, CDR1 is SGHVS and CDR2 FNYEAQ. The CDR3 protein is CASSQAGGATNEKLFF. Here the CDR3 DNA reads TGTGCCAGCAGCCAAGCCGGCGGAGCAACTAATGAAAAACTGTTTTTT.

This chain links TRBV6-5 with TRBJ1-3, with 10 bases matching TRBD1. V gave up 2 bases and J gave up 4 bases; unmatched junction bases: 2. This CDR3 contains 15 residues. Germline loops: CDR1 MNHEY, CDR2 SVGAGI. The CDR3 DNA reads as TGTGCCAGCAGTTACGACAGGGGGCTCGGAAACACCATATATTTT. Amino acid sequence: CASSYDRGLGNTIYF.

The chain links TRBV7-2 to TRBJ1-2, with D uncertain. The V and J ends lost 4 bases and 2 bases respectively, with 8 bases between them. The CDR3 spans 13 residues. Germline V lookup: CDR1 SGHTA, CDR2 FQGNSA. The CDR3 nucleotides read TGTGCCAGCAGCTCTACAGTCAACTATGGCTACACCTTC. The encoded protein is CASSSTVNYGYTF.

The chain employs TRBV30 and TRBJ1-1; no reliable D call. Trimming stripped 3 bases from V and 0 bases from J, with 20 bases between. The CDR3 consists of 17 residues. Germline lookup yields CDR1 GTSNPN and CDR2 SVGIG (reference sequence). CDR3 protein: CAWSPPYRRRMNTEAFF. CDR3 nucleotides: TGTGCCTGGAGCCCACCCTATAGACGGAGGATGAACACTGAAGCTTTCTTT.

The chain employs TRBV7-9 and TRBJ1-1; D remains ambiguous. The germline V gene has CDR1 SEHNR and CDR2 FQNEAQ (reference sequence). V was cut by 0 bases and J by 1 base, with 9 bases left in between. The CDR3 runs 15 residues. The CDR3 DNA reads as TGTGCCAGCAGCTTAGCGGCGGCACCGAACACTGAAGCTTTCTTT. As protein: CASSLAAAPNTEAFF.

This chain links TRBV5-1 with TRBJ2-1; the match to TRBD2 covers 8 bases. V shed 0 bases, J shed 6 bases, and the junction held 5 bases outside the gene matches. The CDR3 spans 15 residues. Germline CDR1 and CDR2: SGHRS and YFSETQ. The CDR3 spells CASSLVFLAGNEQFF. For the CDR3, the DNA is TGCGCCAGCAGCTTGGTATTTCTAGCGGGCAATGAGCAGTTCTTC.

This clone showed up just once. The chain carries TRBV27 and TRBJ1-5; D uncertain. CDR1 and CDR2 from the germline V gene are MNHEY and SMNVEV (reference sequence). The V gene lost 0 bases and the J gene lost 5 bases, with 5 bases spanning the gap. The CDR3 is made up of 13 amino acids. CDR3 amino acids: CASSLSIYQPQHF. The CDR3 nucleotides read TGTGCCAGCAGTTTATCAATATATCAGCCCCAGCATTTT.

As concerns this clone: This CDR3 fails to terminate in the conserved phenylalanine or tryptophan, so it likely reflects a read error. This sequence joins TRBV19 and TRBJ2-7; 11 positions match TRBD1. Germline V CDR1 and CDR2: LNHDA, SQIVND (reference sequence). V was pared by 6 bases and J by 2 bases, with 6 bases of the junction left unmatched. The CDR3 spans 15 residues. The CDR3 reads CASSLRTGGAYEQYS. As DNA, the CDR3 is TGTGCCAGTAGCCTACGGACAGGGGGCGCCTACGAGCAGTACTCC.

V gene TRBV7-2 combines with J gene TRBJ2-1; the D gene is possibly TRBD2 (5 bases). Trimming cost V 3 bases and J 6 bases, with 12 bases left between them. The CDR3 extends over 14 amino acids. The germline V gene encodes CDR1 SGHTA and CDR2 FQGNSA. The CDR3 is CASSFEGYGNEQFF. The DNA for the CDR3 is TGTGCCAGCAGCTTCGAGGGATATGGCAATGAGCAGTTCTTC.

This clone was detected only once. The rearrangement joins TRBV6-1 to TRBJ2-3; 8 bases map to TRBD2. The CDR3 sequence is 14 residues long. Germline loops: CDR1 MNHNS, CDR2 SASEGT. V trimming: 7 bases; J trimming: 2 bases; junction bases outside the gene matches: 5. In DNA form, the CDR3 reads TGTGCCAGCAACCGCGGGGGGATCACAGATACGCAGTATTTT. This codes for CASNRGGITDTQYF.

J is TRBJ2-2 and V is TRBV2, with a tentative D call TRBD2 (5 bases). The V end was cut by 6 bases, the J end by 4 bases, with 15 bases between. Per germline, CDR1 SNHLY and CDR2 FYNNEI. This CDR3 contains 15 residues. CDR3 protein: CASSLSPAGTGELFF. CDR3 in DNA: TGTGCCAGCAGCCTATCCCCCGCGGGCACCGGGGAGCTGTTTTTT.

This clone appeared a single time. The chain combines TRBV7-3 with TRBJ2-7; TRBD2 might be the D (5 bases). CDR1 SGHTA and CDR2 FQGTGA come from the germline V gene. Deletions cut 3 bases from V and 3 bases from J, with 15 bases between. The CDR3 is made up of 15 amino acids. DNA for the CDR3: TGTGCCAGCAGCTTGCTTTATGGCAGCGGCTACGAGCAGTACTTC. As protein: CASSLLYGSGYEQYF.

V is TRBV5-6 and J is TRBJ1-2, with D possibly TRBD1 on 5 matching bases. Germline assignment: CDR1 SGHDT and CDR2 YYEEEE. V gave up 7 bases and J gave up 7 bases, with 20 bases separating them. The CDR3 covers 14 residues. The CDR3 DNA reads as TGTGCCAGCGACCTGATGGGGGGGACGGCTGGCTACACCTTC. Protein product: CASDLMGGTAGYTF. Full variable domain (rest looked up from reference TRBV5-6 and TRBJ1-2): DAGVTQSPTHLIKTRGQQVTLRCSPKSGHDTVSWYQQALGQGPQFIFQYYEEEERQRGNFPDRFSGHQFPNYSSELNVNALLLGDSALYLCASDLMGGTAGYTFGSGTRLTVV.

The CDR3 DNA reads as TGTGCCAGCAAGGGACTAGCGGGACCTCGTTCCGCCGGGGAGCTGTTTTTT. Translated: CASKGLAGPRSAGELFF. V and J are TRBV21-1 and TRBJ2-2; TRBD2, the table's D call, was not compared with the DNA. TRBV21-1 counts as a pseudogene. The CDR3 loop spans 17 amino acids.

The chain links TRBV6-6 to TRBJ2-7; D could derive from TRBD1 or TRBD2 (5 bases each). The germline V gene encodes CDR1 MNHNY and CDR2 SVGAGI (reference sequence). Trimming shortened V by 5 bases and J by 5 bases, and 19 bases separated the two germline ends. The CDR3 extends over 15 amino acids. This chain's CDR3 is CASSPQLGVINEQYF. CDR3 nucleotide sequence: TGTGCCAGCAGTCCCCAATTGGGGGTTATCAACGAGCAGTACTTC.

The gene calls are TRBV28 and TRBJ2-2; D unresolved. The germline gives CDR1 MDHEN, CDR2 SYDVKM. This CDR3 contains 19 residues. Trimming stripped 2 bases from V and 4 bases from J, with 23 bases between. CDR3 protein: CASSLPPTWAGLSTGELFF. CDR3 in DNA: TGTGCCAGCAGTTTACCCCCCACGTGGGCCGGTCTGAGCACCGGGGAGCTGTTTTTT. Based on the CDR3 plus reference TRBV28 and TRBJ2-2, the full variable domain is DVKVTQSSRYLVKRTGEKVFLECVQDMDHENMFWYRQDPGLGLRLIYFSYDVKMKEKGDIPEGYSVSREKKERFSLILESASTNQTSMYLCASSLPPTWAGLSTGELFFGEGSRLTVL.

The CDR3 loop is CASSTGTLNGYTF. CDR3 in DNA: TGCGCCAGCAGCACCGGGACATTGAATGGCTACACCTTC. The rearrangement links TRBV5-1 to TRBJ1-2; tentative D call: TRBD1 (6 bases). Germline CDR1 reads SGHRS; CDR2 reads YFSETQ. Trimming removed 4 bases from V and 6 bases from J, with 13 bases in between. The CDR3 loop spans 13 amino acids.

This clone was picked up one time. The rearrangement links TRBV5-4 to TRBJ2-6; D is unresolved. Germline assignment: CDR1 SGHNT and CDR2 YYREEE (reference sequence). The CDR3 length is 16 residues. V was pared by 1 base and J by 0 bases, with 8 bases between. CDR3: CASSLPGRSGANVLTF. The CDR3 DNA is TGTGCCAGCAGCTTGCCAGGCCGCTCTGGGGCCAACGTCCTGACTTTC.

This clone was seen a handful of times. The chain employs TRBV5-8 and TRBJ1-5; TRBD1 agrees at 8 bases. The CDR3 runs 16 residues. Trimming at V came to 0 bases and at J to 5 bases, leaving 7 bases not matched to a gene. The germline gives CDR1 SGHTS, CDR2 YDEGEE. CDR3 nucleotides: TGTGCCAGCAGCTTGGTCACGACAGGGGTCCATCAGCCCCAGCATTTT. It specifies CASSLVTTGVHQPQHF.

CDR3 DNA sequence: TGTGCCAGCAGCTTTTTACTGGACAGGGTCGAGTACTTC. It codes for CASSFLLDRVEYF. V gene TRBV5-4 combines with J gene TRBJ2-7, with TRBD1 identical over 8 bases. CDR1 and CDR2 (germline): SGHNT, YYREEE (reference sequence). CDR3 length equals 13 residues. V dropped 2 bases and J dropped 11; count of bases not matched to a gene: 9.